Each of the 26 T cell receptor beta chains below was sequenced from the same sample in a study of blood T cell repertoires in COVID-19. Profiled with immunoSEQ multiplex PCR; TCRdb holds only in-frame clones, not every one. The sample lists about 270,000 clones; about nine tenths were seen once. The sample was peripheral blood. Every receptor here comes from a man aged 35-49 years with active or convalescent COVID-19.

The chain links TRBV15 to TRBJ2-5; 9 bases align to TRBD1. The CDR3 has 16 amino acids. The germline gives CDR1 LNHNV, CDR2 YYDKDF (reference sequence). Losses at the gene ends were 5 bases for V and 4 bases for J; bases not matched to a gene: 11. The CDR3, as DNA: TGTGCCACCAGCCCAAGGGGACAGGGAACTAGAGAGACCCAGTACTTC. Its protein product is CATSPRGQGTRETQYF.

The J gene is TRBJ1-5, the V gene TRBV2, with D unclear. The germline CDR1 and CDR2 sequences are SNHLY and FYNNEI. Trimming pared 0 bases from V and 3 bases from J, leaving 9 bases between. The CDR3 sequence is 15 residues long. The DNA for the CDR3 is TGTGCCAGCAGTGAAGCGGGCAGCTACAATCAGCCCCAGCATTTT. Translated, it gives CASSEAGSYNQPQHF.

In its sample, this clone was seen once. The chain employs TRBV19 and TRBJ2-5; possible D gene TRBD2, 6 bases. CDR3 length equals 14 residues. Germline V gene data show CDR1 as LNHDA and CDR2 as SQIVND (reference sequence). Trimming cost V 5 bases and J 4 bases, with 14 bases left between them. CDR3 nucleotides: TGTGCCAGTAGTTGGGATTGGGGAGGAGAGACCCAGTACTTC. This sequence encodes CASSWDWGGETQYF.

The chain joins TRBV11-3 to TRBJ2-1; D possibly corresponds to TRBD1 (6 bases). This CDR3 region has 15 residues. V shed 7 bases and J shed 8 bases, with 21 bases lying between them. CDR1 and CDR2 (germline): SGHNT, YENEEA. CDR3 nucleotides: TGTGCCAGCAACCGTAGGGACACGACTGGGGATGAGCAGTTCTTC. It codes for CASNRRDTTGDEQFF.

J is TRBJ1-6 and V is TRBV14; 7 nucleotides line up with TRBD1. The CDR3 sequence is 16 residues long. Germline assignment: CDR1 SGHDN and CDR2 FVKESK. V lost 4 bases, J lost 6 bases, and 9 bases stayed unmatched. CDR3 sequence (DNA): TGTGCCAGCAGCCCTACCGGGACAGTCCCTAATTCACCCCTCCACTTT. It translates to CASSPTGTVPNSPLHF.

This chain links TRBV19 with TRBJ1-4, with D possibly being TRBD1 (6 bases). Looked up from germline, CDR1 is LNHDA and CDR2 is SQIVND (reference sequence). The CDR3 loop spans 17 amino acids. V shed 4 bases and J shed 1 base, with 16 bases lying between them. In nucleotides, the CDR3 is TGTGCCAGTAGTACCCCAGGGGCAGGGCAAACTAATGAAAAACTGTTTTTT. Amino acid sequence: CASSTPGAGQTNEKLFF.

The J gene is TRBJ1-2, the V gene TRBV10-1, with TRBD1 identical over 7 bases. Germline assignment: CDR1 WNHNN and CDR2 SYGVQD (reference sequence). After removal of 0 bases from V and 6 bases from J, the junction contained 1 base not matched to a gene. CDR3 size: 13 residues. CDR3 sequence (DNA): TGCGCCAGCAGTGAGTCAGGGGGCCATGGCTACACCTTC. Encoded protein: CASSESGGHGYTF.

This clone was picked up a small number of times. The chain joins TRBV11-3 to TRBJ1-1; D gene ambiguous. The CDR3 covers 16 residues. Trimming removed 4 bases at V and 6 bases at J, with 21 bases between. Germline V gene lookup returns CDR1 SGHNT and CDR2 YENEEA. The CDR3: CASSSQAGFPRAEAFF. CDR3 in DNA: TGTGCCAGCAGCTCTCAGGCGGGGTTTCCGCGGGCTGAAGCTTTCTTT. Together with reference TRBV11-3 and TRBJ1-1, the CDR3 gives the full variable domain: EAGVVQSPRYKIIEKKQPVAFWCNPISGHNTLYWYLQNLGQGPELLIRYENEEAVDDSQLPKDRFSAERLKGVDSTLKIQPAELGDSAVYLCASSSQAGFPRAEAFFGQGTRLTVV.

J is TRBJ1-4 and V is TRBV29-1, with D perhaps TRBD1 (5 bases). Germline V gene lookup returns CDR1 SQVTM and CDR2 ANQGSEA. V lost 6 bases and J lost 7, with 21 bases in between. The CDR3 consists of 15 residues. CDR3 in DNA: TGCAGCGTGGGCCGGGACTCCTCGAGTGGTGAAAAACTGTTTTTT. It yields the protein CSVGRDSSSGEKLFF.

For this clone: The sample has other DNA sequences that encode this CDR3 too. The chain employs TRBV28 and TRBJ1-3; TRBD1 aligns across 7 bases. The CDR3 contains 14 residues. Germline V lookup: CDR1 MDHEN, CDR2 SYDVKM. V lost 4 bases to trimming and J lost 3 bases; unmatched junction nucleotides: 3. CDR3 sequence reads: CASSSTGLGNTIYF. The DNA for the CDR3 is TGTGCCAGCAGTTCGACAGGGCTTGGAAACACCATATATTTT.

This chain connects TRBV30 to TRBJ2-7; TRBD1 agrees at 7 bases. The CDR3 spans 14 residues. The V gene's germline CDR1 is GTSNPN and CDR2 SVGIG (reference sequence). Losses at the gene ends were 2 bases for V and 1 base for J; bases not matched to a gene: 5. The CDR3 sequence: CAWSHMTGSYEQYF. CDR3 coding DNA: TGTGCCTGGAGTCATATGACAGGGTCCTACGAGCAGTACTTC.

The V gene is TRBV12-3 or TRBV12-4, the J gene TRBJ1-2; unclear D gene. The CDR3 length is 12 residues. The V and J ends lost 5 bases and 8 bases respectively, with 12 bases between them. CDR3 region: CASSAAFRGYTF. CDR3 sequence (DNA): TGTGCCAGCAGTGCCGCATTCCGGGGCTACACCTTC.

The chain combines TRBV19 with TRBJ1-1; 10 bases agree with TRBD1. After removal of 3 bases from V and 0 bases from J, the junction contained 4 bases not matched to a gene. The CDR3 totals 16 residues. Germline values: CDR1 LNHDA, CDR2 SQIVND (reference sequence). Here the CDR3 DNA reads TGTGCCAGTAGTATGGAGGGACAGGGGATGAACACTGAAGCTTTCTTT. It yields the protein CASSMEGQGMNTEAFF. The whole variable domain, filled in from reference TRBV19 and TRBJ1-1, reads DGGITQSPKYLFRKEGQNVTLSCEQNLNHDAMYWYRQDPGQGLRLIYYSQIVNDFQKGDIAEGYSVSREKKESFPLTVTSAQKNPTAFYLCASSMEGQGMNTEAFFGQGTRLTVV.

The rearrangement joins TRBV4-1 to TRBJ1-2; no clear D gene. The CDR3 is 15 residues long. The germline CDR1 and CDR2 sequences are MGHRA and YSYEKL. Trimming left V 0 bases short and J 4 bases short, with 12 bases between. The CDR3 protein is CASSQEVQNLYGYTF. DNA for the CDR3: TGCGCCAGCAGCCAAGAAGTCCAGAATCTCTATGGCTACACCTTC.

The chain couples TRBV7-6 to TRBJ2-1, with 11 bases lining up with TRBD2. The length of the CDR3 is 18 residues. V lost 4 bases to trimming and J lost 2 bases; unmatched junction nucleotides: 10. Germline V gene lookup returns CDR1 SGHVS and CDR2 FNYEAQ. This CDR3 is CASSSGLADELPYNEQFF. The CDR3 DNA sequence: TGTGCCAGCAGCTCGGGACTAGCGGACGAGCTCCCCTACAATGAGCAGTTCTTC.

The V and J genes are TRBV7-2 and TRBJ2-1; D perhaps matches TRBD1 (5 bases). Trimming removed 1 base from V and 13 bases from J, with 14 bases in between. Germline values: CDR1 SGHTA, CDR2 FQGNSA. The CDR3 runs to 13 residues. This CDR3 reads CASSLVQADYQFF. In DNA form, the CDR3 reads TGTGCCAGCAGCTTAGTACAGGCAGATTACCAGTTCTTC.

The genes are TRBV24-1 and TRBJ1-5, with no clear D. The CDR3 is 14 residues long. The V gene lost 4 bases and the J gene lost 0 bases, with 6 bases spanning the gap. Germline V gene lookup returns CDR1 KGHDR and CDR2 SFDVKD. The CDR3 bases are TGTGCCACCAGTGACTCCTATAGCAATCAGCCCCAGCATTTT. It yields the protein CATSDSYSNQPQHF.

This chain connects TRBV28 to TRBJ1-6; weak D call: TRBD1 (5 bases). V was shortened by 3 bases and J by 1 base, with 7 bases between the two germline ends. CDR1 and CDR2 from the germline V gene are MDHEN and SYDVKM. The CDR3 is made up of 15 amino acids. This CDR3 reads CASSLGGSYNSPLHF. The CDR3 nucleotides read TGTGCCAGCAGTTTGGGGGGTTCCTATAATTCACCCCTCCACTTT.

The CDR3 here is CASSLKSTTYEQYF. The CDR3 bases are TGTGCCAGCAGCTTGAAAAGTACTACCTACGAGCAGTACTTC. V gene TRBV5-4 combines with J gene TRBJ2-7; no reliable D call. Trimming pared 1 base from V and 2 bases from J, leaving 10 bases between. The CDR3 has 14 amino acids. Germline CDR1 is SGHNT and CDR2 is YYREEE (reference sequence).

The DNA for the CDR3 is TGCGCCAGCAGCTTGAGCGGACAGGGGGATTGGGAGCAGTACTTC. Protein product: CASSLSGQGDWEQYF. The V gene is TRBV5-1, the J gene TRBJ2-7; 10 bases are shared with TRBD1. Looked up from germline, CDR1 is SGHRS and CDR2 is YFSETQ. The junction had 8 bases not matched to a gene; V was cut back by 1 base and J by 7 bases. There are 15 residues in the CDR3.

The chain combines TRBV9 with TRBJ2-3; no firm D call. The CDR3 has 16 residues. Germline V gene data show CDR1 as SGDLS and CDR2 as YYNGEE. Between the trimmed V and J ends, which lost 3 bases and 0 bases, there was a span of 14 bases. CDR3 nucleotide sequence: TGTGCCAGCAGCGGGCCCTGGGCAGGTAGCACAGATACGCAGTATTTT. Translated, it gives CASSGPWAGSTDTQYF.

The chain couples TRBV18 to TRBJ1-4, with TRBD1 matching 10 bases. Trimming removed 6 bases from V and 4 bases from J; junction bases left unmatched: 8. Germline V CDR1 and CDR2: KGHSH, LQKENI. The CDR3 has 16 amino acids. The CDR3 protein is CASSQTGGSDNEKLFF. CDR3 nucleotide sequence: TGTGCCAGCTCCCAGACAGGGGGCAGTGATAATGAAAAACTGTTTTTT.

The V call is TRBV5-1, the J call TRBJ1-2; 10 nucleotides match TRBD1. V shed 4 bases and J 1 base; nucleotides not matched to a gene: 13. Germline CDR1 and CDR2: SGHRS and YFSETQ. The CDR3 sequence is 18 residues long. The CDR3 spells CASSLASTGQGSNYGYTF. The CDR3 nucleotides are TGCGCCAGCAGCCTGGCCTCTACGGGACAGGGGAGTAACTATGGCTACACCTTC.

The genes are TRBV6-6 and TRBJ1-5; D gene ambiguous. The germline V and J ends were trimmed by 0 bases and 5 bases, with 11 bases remaining between them. CDR3 size: 15 residues. Germline values: CDR1 MNHNY, CDR2 SVGAGI (reference sequence). CDR3 DNA sequence: TGTGCCAGCAGTTACTCCGGGTTCCGGGATCAGCCCCAGCATTTT. Translated: CASSYSGFRDQPQHF.

This chain uses TRBV5-1 with TRBJ1-2; the match to TRBD1 covers 12 bases. Looked up from germline, CDR1 is SGHRS and CDR2 is YFSETQ. The CDR3 runs to 14 residues. V was pared by 5 bases and J by 4 bases, with 3 bases of the junction left unmatched. CDR3 DNA: TGCGCCAGCAGGGGACAGGGGGCGACCTATGGCTACACCTTC. Its translation is CASRGQGATYGYTF.

The V and J genes are TRBV10-3 and TRBJ2-1; D gene uncertain. Trimming cost V 0 bases and J 4 bases, with 10 bases left between them. The length of the CDR3 is 15 residues. Germline CDR1 ENHRY, CDR2 SYGVKD. The CDR3 sequence: CAISESLLRYNEQFF. For the CDR3, the DNA is TGTGCCATCAGTGAGTCCCTTCTCCGTTACAATGAGCAGTTCTTC.